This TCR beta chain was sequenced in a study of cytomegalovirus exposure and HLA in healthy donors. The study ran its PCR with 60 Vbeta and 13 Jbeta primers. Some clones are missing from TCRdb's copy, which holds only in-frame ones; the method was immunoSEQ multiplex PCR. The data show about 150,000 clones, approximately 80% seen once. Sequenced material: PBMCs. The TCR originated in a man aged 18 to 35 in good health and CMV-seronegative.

CDR3 sequence: CASSFTGRRFYEQYF. For the CDR3, the DNA is TGTGCCAGCAGTTTTACAGGGCGACGCTTCTACGAGCAGTACTTC. V usage is TRBV27 and J usage is TRBJ2-7; TRBD1 is a possible D gene (6 bases). The CDR3 is 15 amino acids. With 3 bases removed from V and 3 bases from J, the gap between germline ends came to 15 bases. Germline lookup yields CDR1 MNHEY and CDR2 SMNVEV (reference sequence).